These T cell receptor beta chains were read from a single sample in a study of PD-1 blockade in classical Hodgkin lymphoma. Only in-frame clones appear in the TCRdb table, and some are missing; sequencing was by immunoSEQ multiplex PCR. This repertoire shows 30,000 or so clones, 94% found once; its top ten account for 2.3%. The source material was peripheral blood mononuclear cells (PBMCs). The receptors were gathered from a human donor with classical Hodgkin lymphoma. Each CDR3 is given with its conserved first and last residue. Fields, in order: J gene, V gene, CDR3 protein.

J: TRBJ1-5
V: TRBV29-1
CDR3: CSVEGQPQHF

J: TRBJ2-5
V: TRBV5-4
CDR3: CASSLGLERETQYF

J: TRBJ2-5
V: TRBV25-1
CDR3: CASSESGGQETQYF

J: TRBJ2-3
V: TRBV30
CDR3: CAWTKRDLATDTQYF

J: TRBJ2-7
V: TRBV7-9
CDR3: CASSLGTLFGLGYEQYF

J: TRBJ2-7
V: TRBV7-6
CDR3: CASSPREGPTSYEQYF

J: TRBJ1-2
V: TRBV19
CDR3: CASSIDRTGSMFYGYTF

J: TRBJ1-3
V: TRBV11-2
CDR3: CASSLGFYMTGNTIYF

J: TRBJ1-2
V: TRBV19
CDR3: CASSITHRGGYTF

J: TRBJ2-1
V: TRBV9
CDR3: CASSRTLVGPISGENEQFF

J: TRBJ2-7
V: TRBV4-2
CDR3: CASSQEWDRSSYEQYF

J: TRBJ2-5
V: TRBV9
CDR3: CASSVGGPTIKQETQYF

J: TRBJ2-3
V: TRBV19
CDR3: CASSIGTGTDTQYF

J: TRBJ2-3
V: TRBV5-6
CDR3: CASSLLGQQYF

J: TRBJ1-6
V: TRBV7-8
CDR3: CASSSWTGRVGSPLHF

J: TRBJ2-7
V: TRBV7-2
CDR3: CASSLVAVTYEQYF

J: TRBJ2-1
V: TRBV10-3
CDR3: CAIREDRGNYNEQFF

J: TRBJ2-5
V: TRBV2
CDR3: CASGTGARRETQYF

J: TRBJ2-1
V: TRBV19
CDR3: CASSRKSGGPNEQFF

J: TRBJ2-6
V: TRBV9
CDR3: CASSPGQGADGANVLTF

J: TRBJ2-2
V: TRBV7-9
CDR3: CASSGTRDREFGYTGELFF

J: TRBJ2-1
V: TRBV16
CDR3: CASSQLGEQFF

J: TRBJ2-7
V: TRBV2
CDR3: CASRTSVEQYF

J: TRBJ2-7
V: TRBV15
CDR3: CATSSWTGGNDEQYF

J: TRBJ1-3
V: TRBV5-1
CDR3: CASSLDRTGNTIYF

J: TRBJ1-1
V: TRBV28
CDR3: CASSLPDLIAVKAFF

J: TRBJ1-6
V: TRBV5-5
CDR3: CASSLLAGYNSPLHF

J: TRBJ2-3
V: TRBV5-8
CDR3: CASSTGRAPNEADTQYF

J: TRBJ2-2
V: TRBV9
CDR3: CASSPLTGALTGELFF

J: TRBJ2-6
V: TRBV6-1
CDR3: CASSEASGRGANVLTF

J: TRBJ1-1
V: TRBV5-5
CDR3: CASSLVAGVAFF

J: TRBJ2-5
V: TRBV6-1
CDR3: CASSWERVQETQYF

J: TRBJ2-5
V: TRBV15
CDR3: CATSLGTVFVETQYF

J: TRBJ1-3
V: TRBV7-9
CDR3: CASRLTGAGNTIYF

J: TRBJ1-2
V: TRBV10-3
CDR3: CATRRDSSNYGYTF

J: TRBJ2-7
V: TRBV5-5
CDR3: CASSLARQDYEQYF

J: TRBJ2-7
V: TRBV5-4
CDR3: CASSLGPSGGYEQYF

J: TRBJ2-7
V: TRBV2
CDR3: CASSLQGGEQYF

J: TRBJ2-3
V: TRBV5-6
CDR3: CASSKEDTQYF

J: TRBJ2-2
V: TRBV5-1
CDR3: CASSLAIAGGSTGELFF

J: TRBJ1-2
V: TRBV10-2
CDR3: CASRSGQGPTNYGYTF

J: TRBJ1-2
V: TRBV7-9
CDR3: CASSLALGGPAGAGYTF

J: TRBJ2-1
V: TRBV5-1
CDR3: CASSPTGLLTYNEQFF

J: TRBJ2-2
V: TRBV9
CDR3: CASSVGTHEATGELFF

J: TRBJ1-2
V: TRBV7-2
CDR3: CASSLGGRINYGYTF

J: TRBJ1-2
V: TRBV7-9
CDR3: CASSIGEAGVYGYTF

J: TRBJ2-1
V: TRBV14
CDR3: CASSRSLGLAGNREQFF

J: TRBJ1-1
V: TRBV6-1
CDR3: CASSLGPRMNTEAFF

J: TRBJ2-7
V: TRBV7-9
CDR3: CASASLDRYEQYF

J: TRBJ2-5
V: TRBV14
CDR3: CASSQDRGGTQYF

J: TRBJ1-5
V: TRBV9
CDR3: CASSLGTGVYQPQHF

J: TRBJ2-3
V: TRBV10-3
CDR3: CAISLNYVSTDTQYF

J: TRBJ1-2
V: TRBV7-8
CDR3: CASSGRDRGKGGYTF

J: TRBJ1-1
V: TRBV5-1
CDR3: CASSPRQGGPNTEAFF